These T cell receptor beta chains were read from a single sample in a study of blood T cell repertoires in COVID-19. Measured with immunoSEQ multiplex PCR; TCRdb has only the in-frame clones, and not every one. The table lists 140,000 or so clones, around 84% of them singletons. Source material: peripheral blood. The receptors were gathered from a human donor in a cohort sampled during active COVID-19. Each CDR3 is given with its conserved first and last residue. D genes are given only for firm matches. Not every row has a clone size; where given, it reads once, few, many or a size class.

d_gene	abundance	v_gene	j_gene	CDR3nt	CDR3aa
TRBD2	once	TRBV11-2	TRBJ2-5	TGTGCCAGCAGCTTAGCGGGGGCAGCGGGGGAGGGTTGGACCCAGTACTTC	CASSLAGAAGEGWTQYF
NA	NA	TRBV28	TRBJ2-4	TGTGCCAGCAGTCCCCCCGCTCGGGTCCTTTTAGCCAAAAACATTCAGTACTTC	CASSPPARVLLAKNIQYF
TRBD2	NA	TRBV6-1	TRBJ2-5	TGTGCCAGCAGTGAAGTCTTAGCGGGGGGGTTGAAGACCCAGTACTTC	CASSEVLAGGLKTQYF
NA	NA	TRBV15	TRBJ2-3	TGTGCCACCAGCAGCCAGCGGATAAGTACGCAGTATTTT	CATSSQRISTQYF
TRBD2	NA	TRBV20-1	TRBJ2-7	TGCAGTGCTAGTGAGGGAGGGAACTACGAGCAGTACTTC	CSASEGGNYEQYF
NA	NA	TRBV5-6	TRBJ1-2	TGTGCCAGCAGCCCGGCGGCGGGGGCCACCTATGGCTACACCTTC	CASSPAAGATYGYTF
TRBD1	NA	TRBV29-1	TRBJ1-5	TGCAGCGTTGTGGACAGGGAGATCCAGCATTTT	CSVVDREIQHF
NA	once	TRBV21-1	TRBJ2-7	TGTGCCAGCAGCGGGCGGGACCTCCTCCCCGTCGAGCAGTACTTC	CASSGRDLLPVEQYF
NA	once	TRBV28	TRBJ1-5	TGTGCCAGCAGTTACCAGGGGCGGTATCAGCCCCAGCATTTT	CASSYQGRYQPQHF
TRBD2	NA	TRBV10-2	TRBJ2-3	TGCGCCAGCCAGGCCTCCAGGACTAGCGGGACGGGGACGCAGTATTTT	CASQASRTSGTGTQYF
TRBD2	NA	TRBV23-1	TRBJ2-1	TGCGCCAGCAGTCAATCGACTAGCGGGATCCTCCGGGATGAGCAGTTCTTC	CASSQSTSGILRDEQFF
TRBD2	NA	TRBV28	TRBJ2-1	TGTGCCAGCAGTTCTAGCGGGAGGCTCTCCTACAATGAGCAGTTCTTC	CASSSSGRLSYNEQFF
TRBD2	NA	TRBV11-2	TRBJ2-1	TGTGCCAGCAGCGACTTAGGCGGGAGCTCCTACAATGAGCAGTTCTTC	CASSDLGGSSYNEQFF
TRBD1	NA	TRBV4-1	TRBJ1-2	TGCGCCAGCAGCCAGGACACCGGGACAGGGTACTATGGCTACACCTTC	CASSQDTGTGYYGYTF
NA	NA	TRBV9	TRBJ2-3	TGTGCCAGCAGCGCCGTGCCGGCAGATACGCAGTATTTT	CASSAVPADTQYF
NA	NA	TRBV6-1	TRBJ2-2	TGTGCCAGCAGTGATTGGAGGGGTGGGGCCGGGGAGCTGTTTTTT	CASSDWRGGAGELFF
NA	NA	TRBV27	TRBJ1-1	TGTGCCAGCAGGAGACAGCCTTGGATGAACACTGAAGCTTTCTTT	CASRRQPWMNTEAFF
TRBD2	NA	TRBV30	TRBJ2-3	TGTGCCTGGAGACTGAATAGCGGGAGGGATCCGTATTTT	CAWRLNSGRDPYF
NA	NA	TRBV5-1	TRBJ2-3	TGCGCCAGCAGCTTTCAGGGAGGTAACACAGATACGCAGTATTTT	CASSFQGGNTDTQYF
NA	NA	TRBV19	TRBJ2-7	TGTGCCAGTAGTACACCTGGACAGACCTACGAGCAGTACTTC	CASSTPGQTYEQYF
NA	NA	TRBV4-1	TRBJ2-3	TGCGCCAGCAGCCTCACCAGAGGGGGGGCAGATACGCAGTATTTT	CASSLTRGGADTQYF
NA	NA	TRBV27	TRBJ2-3	TGTGCCAGCAGCCCCCGTATTAACAAACACCTCACAGATACGCAGTATTTT	CASSPRINKHLTDTQYF
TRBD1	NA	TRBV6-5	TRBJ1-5	TGTGCCAGCATTCCCGGGACAGACTCGGTTCAGCCCCAGCATTTT	CASIPGTDSVQPQHF
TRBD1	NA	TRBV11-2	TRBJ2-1	TGTGCCAGCCTAAGGGACAGGGCGCGATTCTACAATGAGCAGTTCTTC	CASLRDRARFYNEQFF
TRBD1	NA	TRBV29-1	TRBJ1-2	TGCAGCGTTGGAAGGGACAGCGATTACTATGGCTACACCTTC	CSVGRDSDYYGYTF
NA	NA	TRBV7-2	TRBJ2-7	TGTGCCAGCAGCTCCGGGACTCCTCCCTACGAGCAGTACTTC	CASSSGTPPYEQYF
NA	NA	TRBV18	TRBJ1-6	TGTGCCAGCTCACCCGAGAGCGGTGGGCCCCTCCACTTT	CASSPESGGPLHF
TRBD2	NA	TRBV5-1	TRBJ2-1	TGCGCCAGCAAATCCTATAGCGGGGGGGCTCCCAATGAGCAGTTCTTC	CASKSYSGGAPNEQFF
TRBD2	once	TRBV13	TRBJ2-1	TGTGCCAGCAGCTTAGCTCTAGCGGGAGGGTACAATGAGCAGTTCTTC	CASSLALAGGYNEQFF
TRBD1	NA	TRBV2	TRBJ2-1	TGTGCCAGCAGTGACAGGGGGTGGAGGAATGAGCAGTTCTTC	CASSDRGWRNEQFF
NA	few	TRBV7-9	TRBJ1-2	TGTGCCAGCAGCCAAGGGACAATTAACTATGGCTACACCTTC	CASSQGTINYGYTF
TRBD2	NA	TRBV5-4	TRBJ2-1	TGTGCCAGCAGCTACGGAGCGGGGATCGACAATGAGCAGTTCTTC	CASSYGAGIDNEQFF
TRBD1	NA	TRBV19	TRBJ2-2	TGTGCCAGTAGCCGGGAAGGGACAGGGGTGAACACCGGGGAGCTGTTTTTT	CASSREGTGVNTGELFF
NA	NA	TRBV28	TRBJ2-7	TGTGCCAGCAGGTTGTCAGACATGGCCTACGAGCAGTACTTC	CASRLSDMAYEQYF
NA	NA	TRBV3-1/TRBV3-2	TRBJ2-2	TGTGCCAGCAGCCAAAAACTAGCTACCGGGGAGCTGTTTTTT	CASSQKLATGELFF
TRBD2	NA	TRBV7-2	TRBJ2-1	TGTGCCAGCAGATTTACTAGCGGGAGGGCAGGGGGTGAGCAGTTCTTC	CASRFTSGRAGGEQFF
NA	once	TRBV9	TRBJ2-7	TGTGCCAGCAGCGGGGAAGGGGCGACCCAGGGCGAGCAGTACTTC	CASSGEGATQGEQYF
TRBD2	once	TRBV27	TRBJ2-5	TGTGCCAGCAGTCCCATGGGTCCGGCGGGAGTAGAGACCCAGTACTTC	CASSPMGPAGVETQYF
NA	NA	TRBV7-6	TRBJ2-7	TGTGCCAGCAGCTTAGCTGGCGGGGAGCAGTACTTC	CASSLAGGEQYF
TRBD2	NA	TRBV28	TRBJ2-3	TGTGCCAGCAGTTTTTCTAGCGGGGGGTGGGGAGATACGCAGTATTTT	CASSFSSGGWGDTQYF
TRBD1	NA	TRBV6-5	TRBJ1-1	TGTGCCAGCAGTACTCTGGGACAGATGAACACTGAAGCTTTCTTT	CASSTLGQMNTEAFF
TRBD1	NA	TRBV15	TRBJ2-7	TGTGCCACCAGCTCGGACAGGGGGTACGAGCAGTACTTC	CATSSDRGYEQYF
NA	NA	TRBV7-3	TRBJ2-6	TGTGCCAGCAGCCGCAGGGGTACTGGGGCCAACGTCCTGACTTTC	CASSRRGTGANVLTF
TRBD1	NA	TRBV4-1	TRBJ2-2	TGCGCCAGCAGGTCTACAGGGGGCGGAACCGGGGAGCTGTTTTTT	CASRSTGGGTGELFF
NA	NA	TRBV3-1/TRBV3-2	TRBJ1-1	TGTGCCAGCAGCCAATCAGATTTCCTGAACACTGAAGCTTTCTTT	CASSQSDFLNTEAFF
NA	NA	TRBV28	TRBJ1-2	TGTGCCAGCAGTTTAGGAGGGGACTATGGCTACACCTTC	CASSLGGDYGYTF
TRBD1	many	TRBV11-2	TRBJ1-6	TGTGCCAGCAGCTCCCGGGACAGGGGACCTTCACCCCTCCACTTT	CASSSRDRGPSPLHF
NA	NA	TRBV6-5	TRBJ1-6	TGTGCCAGCAGTTACTCGTCCACAGGGCAAAATTCACCCCTCCACTTT	CASSYSSTGQNSPLHF
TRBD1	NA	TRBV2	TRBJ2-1	TGTGCCACCGTTAGACAGGGCTCCTACAATGAGCAGTTCTTC	CATVRQGSYNEQFF
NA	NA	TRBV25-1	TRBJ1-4	TGTGCCAGCAGTAAGGGTAGGAGGGCAACTAATGAAAAACTGTTTTTT	CASSKGRRATNEKLFF
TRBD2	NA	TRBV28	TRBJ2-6	TGTGCCAGCAGCTCTAGCGGCCTCGGGGCCAACGTCCTGACTTTC	CASSSSGLGANVLTF
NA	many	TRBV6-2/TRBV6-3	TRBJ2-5	TGTGCCAGCAGTAGATCTAGCGAGAAGACCCAGTACTTC	CASSRSSEKTQYF
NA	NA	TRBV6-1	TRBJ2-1	TGTGCCAGCAGTTCGACCCCGAGGGCTGACAATGAGCAGTTCTTC	CASSSTPRADNEQFF
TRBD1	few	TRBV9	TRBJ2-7	TGTGCCAGCAGCGTAGGGACAGGGGGTGGCGAGCAGTACTTC	CASSVGTGGGEQYF